Listed below are T cell receptor beta chains from one sample, sequenced in a study of cytomegalovirus exposure and HLA in healthy donors. This table comes from immunoSEQ multiplex PCR, and its TCRdb copy is limited to in-frame clones, with some not included. Altogether about 100,000 clones are present, more than 60% being singletons, with the ten largest covering roughly 5%. The material sequenced was PBMCs. These receptors all stem from a female donor in good health and CMV-seropositive. Each CDR3 is given with its conserved first and last residue. D genes are given only for firm matches. Rows give clone size only sometimes, using once, few, many, or a class for an expanded clone.

V gene	D gene	clone size	J gene	CDR3 DNA	CDR3 protein
TRBV7-7	TRBD2	NA	TRBJ2-1	TGTGCTAGCAGCTTAGCCCCTAGCGGAATTTCCTACAATGAGCAGTTCTTC	CASSLAPSGISYNEQFF
TRBV2	NA	NA	TRBJ2-3	TGTGCCAGCAGAGATAGGAGGGCGAGAACCTCTAGCACAGATACGCAGTATTTT	CASRDRRARTSSTDTQYF
TRBV27	TRBD1	few	TRBJ2-5	TGTGCCAGCAGTCCCATCACAGGGGGTGTTGGGGAGACCCAGTACTTC	CASSPITGGVGETQYF
TRBV4-1	NA	NA	TRBJ2-2	TGCGCCAGCAGCCAAGGAGCCCAAACCGGGGAGCTGTTTTTT	CASSQGAQTGELFF
TRBV2	TRBD1	NA	TRBJ2-3	TGTGCCAGCAGTTTCGGACAGGGGGGAGATACGCAGTATTTT	CASSFGQGGDTQYF
TRBV6-5	NA	NA	TRBJ1-4	TGTGCCAGCAACGAGGGAGGTTCTAATGAAAAACTGTTTTTT	CASNEGGSNEKLFF
TRBV9	NA	NA	TRBJ2-7	TGTGCCAGCAGCGTAGGTCAGGGTACCTACGAGCAGTACTTC	CASSVGQGTYEQYF
TRBV28	NA	NA	TRBJ2-5	TGTGCCAGCGGATCGGAGGGCGTTGGACTCGGGGAGCAGTACTTC	CASGSEGVGLGEQYF
TRBV10-1	NA	NA	TRBJ2-2	TGCGCCAGCAGAAGTCGGGGATCCACCGGGGAGCTGTTTTTT	CASRSRGSTGELFF
TRBV7-7	NA	few	TRBJ2-5	TGTGCTAGCAGCCCGACCAGGGGCAACCAAGAGACCCAGTACTTC	CASSPTRGNQETQYF
TRBV10-1	TRBD1	NA	TRBJ1-5	TGCGCCAGCAGTGGGACAGGGAGAGGGGCTATGAGGCAGCCCCAGCATTTT	CASSGTGRGAMRQPQHF
TRBV28	NA	NA	TRBJ1-1	TGTGCCAGCACGTGGGAGAGGAACACTGAAGCTTTCTTT	CASTWERNTEAFF
TRBV29-1	TRBD2	NA	TRBJ2-1	TGCAGCGGGAAACTAGCGGGGGTTTACAATGAGCAGTTCTTC	CSGKLAGVYNEQFF
TRBV4-3	TRBD1	NA	TRBJ1-1	TGCGCCAGCAGCCTCATGAGGACAGGGAACACTGAAGCTTTCTTT	CASSLMRTGNTEAFF
TRBV5-1	TRBD1	NA	TRBJ2-1	TGCGCCAGCAGGAAAACAGGGGTTTCCTACAATGAGCAGTTCTTC	CASRKTGVSYNEQFF
TRBV2	NA	NA	TRBJ2-5	TGTGCCGGCCGAGCACAGGTGGTAGTGGGGGAGACCCAGTACTTC	CAGRAQVVVGETQYF
TRBV7-2	NA	NA	TRBJ1-2	TGTGCCAGCAGCTACGAGGGTATCCGGGGCTACACCTTC	CASSYEGIRGYTF
TRBV28	TRBD2	NA	TRBJ2-7	TGTGCCAGCAGTTTACTAGCGGGAGGGCGGGAGCAGTACTTC	CASSLLAGGREQYF
TRBV5-1	NA	NA	TRBJ2-5	TGCGCCAGCAGCTTAGAGACAGTCCAAGAGACCCAGTACTTC	CASSLETVQETQYF
TRBV14	NA	once	TRBJ1-4	TGTGCCAGCAGCCAACGGGGTGAAAAACTGTTTTTT	CASSQRGEKLFF
TRBV7-9	NA	NA	TRBJ1-1	TGTGCCAGCAGCTTATCGGGGTCGGGGACTGAAGCTTTCTTT	CASSLSGSGTEAFF
TRBV7-9	TRBD2	NA	TRBJ2-1	TGTGCCAGCAGCCCCGTGAGCGGGGGCTACAATGAGCAGTTCTTC	CASSPVSGGYNEQFF
TRBV13	NA	once	TRBJ2-7	TGTGCCAGCAGGAACAGGGGGGGCGGCGAGCAGTACTTC	CASRNRGGGEQYF
TRBV10-1	TRBD2	NA	TRBJ2-1	TGCGCCAGCAGCCCCCTGCGGGCTAGCGGGAGGGGAGGCTACAATGAGCAGTTCTTC	CASSPLRASGRGGYNEQFF
TRBV4-1	NA	NA	TRBJ2-5	TGCGCCAGCAGCCAAGAGGAATGGGAGGAGACCCAGTACTTC	CASSQEEWEETQYF
TRBV30	TRBD2	once	TRBJ2-3	TGTGCCTGGACGGTGGCGGGGGTTTGGTCAGATACGCAGTATTTT	CAWTVAGVWSDTQYF
TRBV5-4	TRBD2	once	TRBJ2-5	TGTGCCAGCAGACCGGGACTAGCGGGGGGTCCGTACCAAGAGACCCAGTACTTC	CASRPGLAGGPYQETQYF
TRBV9	NA	NA	TRBJ1-1	TGTGCCAGCAGCGCAAACCTGGGGCAGGCTACTGAAGCTTTCTTT	CASSANLGQATEAFF
TRBV2	TRBD2	few	TRBJ2-1	TGTGCCAGCAGTGGAACTAGCGGGCAGGCCTCGGAGCAGTTCTTC	CASSGTSGQASEQFF
TRBV12-5	TRBD1	NA	TRBJ1-5	TGTGCTAGTGGCGACAGGGTATACAATCAGCCCCAGCATTTT	CASGDRVYNQPQHF
TRBV19	TRBD1	NA	TRBJ2-4	TGTGCCAGTAGTATAGATACAGGGGGCACGGCCAAAAACATTCAGTACTTC	CASSIDTGGTAKNIQYF
TRBV7-3	NA	NA	TRBJ2-7	TGTGCCAGCAGTTCTACAGGCTCCTACGAGCAGTACTTC	CASSSTGSYEQYF
TRBV5-1	TRBD1	NA	TRBJ1-1	TGCGCCAGCAGCTCGGGGACAGGGCGCTATGAAGCTTTCTTT	CASSSGTGRYEAFF
TRBV5-6	TRBD2	NA	TRBJ2-7	TGTGCCAGCAGCCGGACTAGCGGGGGGACTTACTACGAGCAGTACTTC	CASSRTSGGTYYEQYF
TRBV29-1	NA	NA	TRBJ1-1	TGCAGCGTTGTGTTAAGGCCGGACAGAACTCTGAACACTGAAGCTTTCTTT	CSVVLRPDRTLNTEAFF
TRBV7-9	NA	few	TRBJ2-2	TGTGCCAGCAGCTCTAAGGACAGAACGAACACCGGGGAGCTGTTTTTT	CASSSKDRTNTGELFF
TRBV7-7	NA	NA	TRBJ2-1	TGTGCTAGCAGCTTAGTAGCGAGCTCCGGTGAGCAGTTCTTC	CASSLVASSGEQFF
TRBV4-1	TRBD1	NA	TRBJ1-4	TGCGCCAGCAGCCAAGAAGGAGGGGGCGCATTTAGTGAAAAACTGTTTTTT	CASSQEGGGAFSEKLFF
TRBV7-3	TRBD2	NA	TRBJ2-3	TGTGCCAGCAGCTCCCCGGGAGGGCGGGGGCCAAGCACAGATACGCAGTATTTT	CASSSPGGRGPSTDTQYF
TRBV5-4	TRBD1	NA	TRBJ1-1	TGTGCCAGCAGCTTGGCGGTCAGGGGGCAAACTGAAGCTTTCTTT	CASSLAVRGQTEAFF
TRBV2	NA	NA	TRBJ2-3	TGTGCCAGCAGTGCTCTCGGGGCGGGGAATACGCAGTATTTT	CASSALGAGNTQYF
TRBV28	TRBD2	NA	TRBJ2-7	TGTGCCAGCAGTTCCGCTAGCGGGGGAACCTACGAGCAGTACTTC	CASSSASGGTYEQYF
TRBV5-1	NA	NA	TRBJ1-2	TGCGCCAGCAGCTCCGCCGGGGGCTATGGCTACACCTTC	CASSSAGGYGYTF
TRBV9	NA	few	TRBJ2-2	TGTGCCAGCAGCGTTGAGGTCGCAAACACCGGGGAGCTGTTTTTT	CASSVEVANTGELFF
TRBV27	TRBD1	NA	TRBJ1-4	TGTGCCAGCAAGGACAGGGTAGGAGAAAAACTGTTTTTT	CASKDRVGEKLFF
TRBV28	TRBD2	NA	TRBJ2-7	TGTGCCAGCAGAAAACCTAGCGGGAGGGCCTACGAGCAGTACTTC	CASRKPSGRAYEQYF
TRBV4-3	NA	few	TRBJ2-1	TGCGCCAGCAGCCTCGACCGGGGGGCCGACAATGAGCAGTTCTTC	CASSLDRGADNEQFF
TRBV6-1	TRBD1	NA	TRBJ2-7	TGTGCCAGCGCCGGGACAGGGCTTAACGAGCAGTACTTC	CASAGTGLNEQYF
TRBV6-6	TRBD2	NA	TRBJ2-7	TGTGCCAGCAGTTCCGCACTAGCGGCCTACGAGCAGTACTTC	CASSSALAAYEQYF
TRBV19	TRBD1	NA	TRBJ1-1	TGTGCCAGTAGTGCTCTGGGACAGGGAGTCACTGAAGCTTTCTTT	CASSALGQGVTEAFF
TRBV5-4	TRBD1	few	TRBJ1-2	TGTGCCAGCAGCCCCCAGGGGGCGCCCGGTGGCTACACCTTC	CASSPQGAPGGYTF
TRBV30	NA	NA	TRBJ1-2	TGTGCCTCGTATCGTAGGAGCAACTATGGCTACACCTTC	CASYRRSNYGYTF
TRBV19	TRBD1	NA	TRBJ1-5	TGTGCCAGCGCAATGGCCTCCGGGACAGTCAATCAGCCCCAGCATTTT	CASAMASGTVNQPQHF
TRBV1	NA	NA	TRBJ2-7	TGCACCAGCCCCGGTCTACTAGCGGGAGGGCCCTCCTACGAGCAGTACTTC	CTSPGLLAGGPSYEQYF
TRBV19	NA	NA	TRBJ1-2	TGTGCCAGTAGTCCCGGCATGGCGGGAAACTATGGCTACACCTTC	CASSPGMAGNYGYTF
TRBV11-3	TRBD1	once	TRBJ2-3	TGTGCCAGCAGCTTACGGACAGGGGGCACAGATACGCAGTATTTT	CASSLRTGGTDTQYF